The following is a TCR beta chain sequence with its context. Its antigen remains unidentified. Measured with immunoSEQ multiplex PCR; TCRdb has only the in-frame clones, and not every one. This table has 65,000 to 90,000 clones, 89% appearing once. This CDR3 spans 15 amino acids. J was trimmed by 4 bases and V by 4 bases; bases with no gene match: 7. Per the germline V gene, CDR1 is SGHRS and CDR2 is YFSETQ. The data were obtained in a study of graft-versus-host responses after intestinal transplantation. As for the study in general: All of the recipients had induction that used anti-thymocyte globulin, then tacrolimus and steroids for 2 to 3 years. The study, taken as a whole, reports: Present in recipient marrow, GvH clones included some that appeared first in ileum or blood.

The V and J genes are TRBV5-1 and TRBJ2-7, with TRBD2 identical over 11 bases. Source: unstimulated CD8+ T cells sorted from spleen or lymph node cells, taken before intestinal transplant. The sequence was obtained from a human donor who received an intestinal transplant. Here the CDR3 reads CASSLGTSGEYEQYF. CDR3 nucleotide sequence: TGCGCCAGCAGCCTAGGGACTAGCGGAGAGTACGAGCAGTACTTC.